The sequence of this T cell receptor (beta chain) was determined in a study of T cell responses to AZD1222 COVID-19 vaccine. As to this clone: Its antigen is still unknown.

In germline, CDR1 is MNHEY, CDR2 SMNVEV (reference sequence). Trimming took off 4 bases at V and 3 bases at J, with 6 bases between the two ends. CDR3 length: 12 residues. TCRdb's copy holds only in-frame clones and misses some; the assay was immunoSEQ multiplex PCR. In the table there are 97,000 or so clones, about 89% of which are singletons. General observations from the study: Mostly white British, mostly female donors; authors suggested clonal diversity may be underestimated. Nearly half of spike-specific TCRs reportedly target unmutated variant regions.

The sample consisted of peripheral blood, taken 28 days after the second AZD1222 dose. This rearrangement joins TRBV27 to TRBJ1-1; D ambiguous. The TCR was taken from an adult who received the AZD1222 COVID-19 vaccine. CDR3 in amino acids: CASSSAYTEAFF. CDR3 in DNA: TGTGCCAGCAGTTCAGCTTACACTGAAGCTTTCTTT.